The rows below give T cell receptor beta chains drawn from one sample of a study of T cells in Graves' hyperthyroidism and ophthalmopathy. TCRdb independently ran MiXCR on the multiplex PCR reads; one entry per CDR3 protein. The sample consists of under 400,000 distinct CDR3 sequences, about 25% of them appearing once. Source material: blood. The receptors come from a man in his forties or fifties with Graves' hyperthyroidism. CDR3s include the opening cysteine and the closing phenylalanine or tryptophan. D genes are given only for firm matches. Clone size is not always given. Where it is, it says once, few, many or a class for expanded clones.

clone size: many; D gene: -; J gene: TRBJ1-1; V gene: TRBV5-1; CDR3 protein: CASSTTGGNTEAFF; CDR3 DNA: TGTGCCAGCAGCACGACAGGCGGGAACACTGAAGCTTTCTTT
clone size: -; D gene: TRBD1; J gene: TRBJ1-5; V gene: TRBV9; CDR3 protein: CASSQGAGYQPQHF; CDR3 DNA: TGTGCCAGCAGCCAGGGGGCAGGTTATCAGCCCCAGCATTTT
clone size: -; D gene: -; J gene: TRBJ2-5; V gene: TRBV7-9; CDR3 protein: CASSVELGGTETQYF; CDR3 DNA: TGTGCCAGCAGCGTAGAACTAGGAGGTACAGAGACCCAGTACTTC
clone size: -; D gene: -; J gene: TRBJ1-5; V gene: TRBV9; CDR3 protein: CASSEDSYKEPQHF; CDR3 DNA: TGTGCCAGCAGCGAGGACAGCTACAAGGAGCCCCAGCATTTT
clone size: once; D gene: TRBD2; J gene: TRBJ2-3; V gene: TRBV20-1; CDR3 protein: CSARDVAGGPGDTQYF; CDR3 DNA: TGCAGTGCTAGAGATGTTGCGGGAGGGCCGGGAGATACGCAGTATTTT
clone size: -; D gene: TRBD2; J gene: TRBJ2-1; V gene: TRBV7-9; CDR3 protein: CASSLARGRTSGTVNEQFF; CDR3 DNA: TGTGCCAGCAGCTTAGCGCGGGGAAGGACTAGCGGGACAGTTAATGAGCAGTTCTTC
clone size: many; D gene: -; J gene: TRBJ2-7; V gene: TRBV3-1; CDR3 protein: CASSEAASAPYEQYF; CDR3 DNA: TGTGCCAGCAGCGAGGCGGCTAGCGCGCCCTACGAGCAGTACTTC
clone size: few; D gene: TRBD2; J gene: TRBJ2-5; V gene: TRBV19; CDR3 protein: CASGRGASGGTRTQYF; CDR3 DNA: TGTGCCAGTGGACGGGGAGCTAGCGGGGGGACACGGACCCAGTACTTC
clone size: few; D gene: TRBD2; J gene: TRBJ2-3; V gene: TRBV6-1; CDR3 protein: CASRSPGGVADTQYF; CDR3 DNA: TGTGCCAGCAGGTCCCCGGGAGGTGTCGCAGATACGCAGTATTTT
clone size: -; D gene: TRBD1; J gene: TRBJ1-1; V gene: TRBV29-1; CDR3 protein: CSVRDRGRAPEAFF; CDR3 DNA: TGCAGCGTCCGGGACAGGGGGCGGGCGCCTGAAGCTTTCTTT
clone size: many; D gene: -; J gene: TRBJ2-3; V gene: TRBV12-3/TRBV12-4; CDR3 protein: CASSSGRTGGTQYF; CDR3 DNA: TGTGCCAGCAGTTCGGGTAGGACTGGGGGTACGCAGTATTTT
clone size: many; D gene: -; J gene: TRBJ1-2; V gene: TRBV12-3/TRBV12-4; CDR3 protein: CASSLEGDYGYTF; CDR3 DNA: TGTGCCAGCAGTTTAGAAGGTGACTATGGCTACACCTTC
clone size: few; D gene: -; J gene: TRBJ1-1; V gene: TRBV6-1; CDR3 protein: CASSEEGRAFF; CDR3 DNA: TGTGCCAGCAGTGAAGAAGGGCGAGCTTTCTTT
clone size: few; D gene: -; J gene: TRBJ2-7; V gene: TRBV28; CDR3 protein: CASSPPDGINEQYF; CDR3 DNA: TGTGCCAGCAGTCCCCCGGACGGTATAAACGAGCAGTACTTC
clone size: many; D gene: -; J gene: TRBJ2-5; V gene: TRBV7-9; CDR3 protein: CASSLDTGGSRETQYF; CDR3 DNA: TGTGCCAGCAGCTTAGATACCGGGGGATCCAGGGAGACCCAGTACTTC
clone size: many; D gene: -; J gene: TRBJ1-1; V gene: TRBV29-1; CDR3 protein: CSVELGANTEAFF; CDR3 DNA: TGCAGCGTTGAACTGGGGGCAAACACTGAAGCTTTCTTT
clone size: few; D gene: -; J gene: TRBJ2-5; V gene: TRBV9; CDR3 protein: CASSVSVRQETQYF; CDR3 DNA: TGTGCCAGCAGCGTAAGTGTCAGACAAGAGACCCAGTACTTC
clone size: few; D gene: -; J gene: TRBJ2-1; V gene: TRBV19; CDR3 protein: CASSMRGVDEQFF; CDR3 DNA: TGTGCCAGTAGTATGAGAGGTGTCGATGAGCAGTTCTTC
clone size: -; D gene: -; J gene: TRBJ1-6; V gene: TRBV6-2/TRBV6-3; CDR3 protein: CASSSSGNSPLHF; CDR3 DNA: TGTGCCAGCAGTTCCAGCGGGAATTCACCCCTCCACTTT
clone size: once; D gene: -; J gene: TRBJ1-5; V gene: TRBV7-2; CDR3 protein: CASSPGVGSKPQHF; CDR3 DNA: TGTGCCAGCAGCCCCGGGGTAGGGAGTAAGCCCCAGCATTTT
clone size: -; D gene: -; J gene: TRBJ2-7; V gene: TRBV11-2; CDR3 protein: CASSSGGSQDDEQYF; CDR3 DNA: TGTGCCAGCAGCTCAGGTGGGTCACAGGACGACGAGCAGTACTTC
clone size: -; D gene: TRBD1; J gene: TRBJ1-4; V gene: TRBV11-2; CDR3 protein: CASSLGQGASKLFF; CDR3 DNA: TGTGCCAGCAGCTTAGGACAGGGGGCTAGTAAACTGTTTTTT
clone size: few; D gene: -; J gene: TRBJ1-6; V gene: TRBV5-1; CDR3 protein: CASSYGNSGSPLHF; CDR3 DNA: TGCGCCAGCAGCTACGGCAACTCCGGTTCACCCCTCCACTTT
clone size: -; D gene: -; J gene: TRBJ1-2; V gene: TRBV7-6; CDR3 protein: CASSLDPSTDYYGYTF; CDR3 DNA: TGTGCCAGCAGCTTAGACCCCTCGACAGATTACTATGGCTACACCTTC
clone size: many; D gene: TRBD1; J gene: TRBJ1-1; V gene: TRBV3-1; CDR3 protein: CASNRGNTEAFF; CDR3 DNA: TGTGCCAGCAACAGGGGTAACACTGAAGCTTTCTTT
clone size: many; D gene: -; J gene: TRBJ2-1; V gene: TRBV6-1; CDR3 protein: CASSERGQYYNEQFF; CDR3 DNA: TGTGCCAGCAGTGAACGAGGACAGTACTACAATGAGCAGTTCTTC
clone size: -; D gene: -; J gene: TRBJ1-2; V gene: TRBV5-1; CDR3 protein: CASSLEGGGDGYTF; CDR3 DNA: TGCGCCAGCAGCTTGGAGGGAGGAGGTGATGGCTACACCTTC
clone size: many; D gene: -; J gene: TRBJ1-1; V gene: TRBV29-1; CDR3 protein: CSVERNPNTEAFF; CDR3 DNA: TGCAGCGTTGAACGAAATCCGAACACTGAAGCTTTCTTT
clone size: few; D gene: TRBD2; J gene: TRBJ2-4; V gene: TRBV11-1; CDR3 protein: CASSPYSGLAKNIQYF; CDR3 DNA: TGTGCCAGCAGCCCTTATAGCGGGTTAGCCAAAAACATTCAGTACTTC
clone size: few; D gene: TRBD1; J gene: TRBJ2-3; V gene: TRBV15; CDR3 protein: CATSRDRDRLTDTQYF; CDR3 DNA: TGTGCCACCAGCAGAGATCGGGACAGGCTGACAGATACGCAGTATTTT
clone size: few; D gene: -; J gene: TRBJ1-4; V gene: TRBV11-2; CDR3 protein: CASSLIQGEGKLFF; CDR3 DNA: TGTGCCAGCAGCTTAATACAAGGAGAAGGAAAACTGTTTTTT
clone size: many; D gene: TRBD1; J gene: TRBJ2-7; V gene: TRBV6-1; CDR3 protein: CASSTGTGGHEQYF; CDR3 DNA: TGTGCCAGCAGCACCGGGACAGGGGGCCACGAGCAGTACTTC
clone size: few; D gene: -; J gene: TRBJ2-5; V gene: TRBV7-7; CDR3 protein: CASSLGSSGYQETQYF; CDR3 DNA: TGTGCCAGCAGCTTAGGGTCTAGTGGGTACCAAGAGACCCAGTACTTC
clone size: many; D gene: TRBD2; J gene: TRBJ2-1; V gene: TRBV2; CDR3 protein: CASSERGSSSYNEQFF; CDR3 DNA: TGTGCCAGCAGTGAACGCGGGAGCAGCTCCTACAATGAGCAGTTCTTC
clone size: -; D gene: TRBD2; J gene: TRBJ2-3; V gene: TRBV18; CDR3 protein: CASSPNRGDTQYF; CDR3 DNA: TGTGCCAGCTCACCCAACCGGGGGGACACGCAGTATTTT
clone size: -; D gene: -; J gene: TRBJ1-2; V gene: TRBV3-1; CDR3 protein: CASSQRHRGLEAPYGYTF; CDR3 DNA: TGTGCCAGCAGCCAACGCCACCGGGGCTTAGAAGCCCCCTATGGCTACACCTTC
clone size: many; D gene: TRBD1; J gene: TRBJ2-7; V gene: TRBV27; CDR3 protein: CASSLSAGTGNYEQYF; CDR3 DNA: TGTGCCAGCAGTTTATCGGCCGGGACAGGCAACTACGAGCAGTACTTC
clone size: -; D gene: -; J gene: TRBJ2-7; V gene: TRBV2; CDR3 protein: CASSQGGAAYEQYF; CDR3 DNA: TGTGCCAGCTCCCAAGGGGGGGCTGCCTACGAGCAGTACTTC
clone size: few; D gene: TRBD2; J gene: TRBJ2-7; V gene: TRBV20-1; CDR3 protein: CSARDIGGGSYEQYF; CDR3 DNA: TGCAGTGCTAGAGATATAGGAGGCGGGAGCTACGAGCAGTACTTC
clone size: -; D gene: -; J gene: TRBJ2-3; V gene: TRBV7-9; CDR3 protein: CASSAHGRENTDTQYF; CDR3 DNA: TGTGCCAGCAGCGCGCATGGACGGGAGAACACAGATACGCAGTATTTT
clone size: -; D gene: TRBD2; J gene: TRBJ2-3; V gene: TRBV12-3/TRBV12-4; CDR3 protein: CASRQLAGGPRSTDTQYF; CDR3 DNA: TGTGCCAGCAGACAACTAGCGGGAGGGCCCCGCAGCACAGATACGCAGTATTTT
clone size: -; D gene: -; J gene: TRBJ2-3; V gene: TRBV10-1; CDR3 protein: CASSGTGDTQYF; CDR3 DNA: TGCGCCAGCAGTGGAACGGGGGATACGCAGTATTTT
clone size: -; D gene: TRBD1; J gene: TRBJ1-6; V gene: TRBV6-2/TRBV6-3; CDR3 protein: CASSGTVGNSPLHF; CDR3 DNA: TGTGCCAGCAGTGGGACAGTTGGTAATTCACCCCTCCACTTT
clone size: -; D gene: -; J gene: TRBJ2-2; V gene: TRBV5-1; CDR3 protein: CASSLAGLGELFF; CDR3 DNA: TGCGCCAGCAGCTTGGCGGGTTTAGGGGAGCTGTTTTTT
clone size: many; D gene: -; J gene: TRBJ2-3; V gene: TRBV11-1; CDR3 protein: CASSLARSGRTDTQYF; CDR3 DNA: TGTGCCAGCAGCTTAGCGCGGAGCGGCCGCACAGATACGCAGTATTTT
clone size: many; D gene: -; J gene: TRBJ2-7; V gene: TRBV2; CDR3 protein: CASSGLITYEQYF; CDR3 DNA: TGTGCCAGCTCGGGACTGATTACCTACGAGCAGTACTTC